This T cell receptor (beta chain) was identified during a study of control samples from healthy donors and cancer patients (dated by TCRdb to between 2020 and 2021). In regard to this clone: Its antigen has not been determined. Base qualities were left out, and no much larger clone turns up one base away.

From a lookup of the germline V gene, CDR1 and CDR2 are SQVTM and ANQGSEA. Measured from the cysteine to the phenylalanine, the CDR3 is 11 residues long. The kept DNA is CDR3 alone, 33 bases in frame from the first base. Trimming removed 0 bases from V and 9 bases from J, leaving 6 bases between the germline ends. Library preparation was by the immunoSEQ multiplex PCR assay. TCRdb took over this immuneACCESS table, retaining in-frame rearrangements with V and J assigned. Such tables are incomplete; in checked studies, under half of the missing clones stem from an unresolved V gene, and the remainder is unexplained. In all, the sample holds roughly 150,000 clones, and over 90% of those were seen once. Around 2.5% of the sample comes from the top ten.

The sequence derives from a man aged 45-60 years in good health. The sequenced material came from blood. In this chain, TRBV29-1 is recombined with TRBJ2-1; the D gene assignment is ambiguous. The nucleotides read TGCAGCGTTGAAGAGGCCGGTGAGCAGTTCTTC. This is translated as CSVEEAGEQFF.